The 21 T cell receptor beta chains presented below share a single source sample, sequenced in a study of PD-1 blockade in mismatch repair-deficient tumors. TCRdb's table, derived via immunoSEQ multiplex PCR, lists solely in-frame clones and lacks some. The data hold around 120,000 clones, with roughly 86% observed a single time. The material was peripheral blood, obtained about 17 months after starting pembrolizumab. These receptors originate from an adult with mismatch repair-deficient cancer.

The V and J genes are TRBV7-2 and TRBJ1-2; TRBD1 matches at 7 bases. With 5 bases clipped from V and 8 bases from J, the junction kept 8 bases outside the gene matches. CDR1 and CDR2 from the germline V gene are SGHTA and FQGNSA. CDR3 length equals 13 residues. In DNA form, the CDR3 reads TGTGCCAGCAGCCTCACAGGGGAGCAGGGCTACACCTTC. This encodes CASSLTGEQGYTF. The variable domain in full, completed from reference TRBV7-2 and TRBJ1-2, reads GAGVSQSPSNKVTEKGKDVELRCDPISGHTALYWYRQSLGQGLEFLIYFQGNSAPDKSGLPSDRFSAERTGGSVSTLTIQRTQQEDSAVYLCASSLTGEQGYTFGSGTRLTVV.

CDR3 sequence reads: CASSSGGDQPQHF. In DNA, the CDR3 is TGTGCCAGCAGCTCAGGGGGAGATCAGCCCCAGCATTTT. The gene calls are TRBV7-9 and TRBJ1-5, with 7 positions matching TRBD1. The CDR3 is 13 amino acids. The trim removed 4 bases at V and 5 bases at J, leaving 2 bases unmatched. The germline V gene encodes CDR1 SEHNR and CDR2 FQNEAQ (reference sequence).

The chain employs TRBV28 and TRBJ2-1, with 9 positions matching TRBD2. Germline V gene sequence: CDR1 MDHEN, CDR2 SYDVKM. V lost 5 bases, J lost 0 bases, and 14 bases stayed unmatched. This CDR3 is built from 19 residues. The CDR3, as DNA: TGTGCCAGCAGTCAAGGTGGGCTAGCGGGAACGAGCTCCTACAATGAGCAGTTCTTC. It encodes CASSQGGLAGTSSYNEQFF.

J is TRBJ2-1 and V is TRBV7-3, with 10 bases lining up with TRBD2. The germline V gene encodes CDR1 SGHTA and CDR2 FQGTGA. The CDR3 covers 15 residues. V lost 2 bases and J lost 6; bases outside the gene matches: 4. The CDR3 nucleotides are TGTGCCAGCAGCTTATGGCCTAGCGGGAGCAATGAGCAGTTCTTC. Residues: CASSLWPSGSNEQFF.

The genes are TRBV5-1 and TRBJ2-7; D possibly corresponds to TRBD1 (5 bases). The CDR3 is 15 residues long. Between the trimmed V and J ends, which lost 4 bases and 0 bases, there was a span of 14 bases. CDR1 is SGHRS and CDR2 is YFSETQ in the germline V gene. The CDR3 is CASSRDKQDSYEQYF. Written as DNA, the CDR3 is TGCGCCAGCAGCCGTGATAAACAGGACTCCTACGAGCAGTACTTC.

The chain uses TRBV6-6 and TRBJ1-1, with D perhaps TRBD1 (6 bases). CDR1 and CDR2 (germline): MNHNY, SVGAGI (reference sequence). V was clipped by 0 bases and J by 0 bases, with 8 bases between them. This CDR3 is 15 amino acids long. The CDR3 is CASSYSNRVNTEAFF. CDR3 DNA: TGTGCCAGCAGTTACTCGAACAGGGTGAACACTGAAGCTTTCTTT.

The chain is built from TRBV29-1 and TRBJ2-7; D is perhaps TRBD1 or TRBD2 (5 bases each). The germline CDR1 and CDR2 sequences are SQVTM and ANQGSEA. V lost 4 bases and J lost 2, with 15 bases in between. The CDR3 spans 14 residues. As DNA, the CDR3 is TGCAGCGTTGTTCTTCGGGACGAAGCCTACGAGCAGTACTTC. This encodes CSVVLRDEAYEQYF.

The rearrangement uses TRBV10-3 and TRBJ1-3; maybe TRBD1 (5 bases). This CDR3 is 16 amino acids long. V gave up 4 bases and J gave up 0 bases, with 13 bases separating them. CDR1 ENHRY and CDR2 SYGVKD come from the germline V gene. The CDR3 bases are TGTGCCATCAGTGGGGGCCTGGCCCGCTCTGGAAACACCATATATTTT. Its translation is CAISGGLARSGNTIYF.

The chain has TRBV28 and TRBJ2-1; TRBD2 aligns across 12 bases. This CDR3 region has 20 residues. Germline CDR1 reads MDHEN; CDR2 reads SYDVKM. V shed 1 base, J shed 0 bases, and the junction held 10 bases outside the gene matches. This CDR3 is CASSLFFGTSGPSSYNEQFF. The CDR3 DNA is TGTGCCAGCAGTTTATTCTTCGGGACTAGCGGGCCAAGCTCCTACAATGAGCAGTTCTTC.

This clone was detected a few times. The genes are TRBV2 and TRBJ1-2; D remains unclear. The germline V and J ends were trimmed by 2 bases and 8 bases, with 3 bases remaining between them. Germline V CDR1 and CDR2: SNHLY, FYNNEI. This CDR3 comprises 10 residues. CDR3 loop: CASSESGYTF. DNA of the CDR3: TGTGCCAGCAGTGAATCCGGCTACACCTTC.

This chain joins TRBV18 and TRBJ2-7; 7 bases agree with TRBD2. The CDR3 length is 14 residues. V dropped 2 bases and J dropped 5; count of bases not matched to a gene: 6. Germline V gives CDR1 KGHSH, CDR2 LQKENI. CDR3 nucleotides: TGTGCCAGCTCACCATGGACTAGTAACCACGAGCAGTACTTC. It codes for CASSPWTSNHEQYF. The variable domain in full, with the rest retrieved from reference TRBV18 and TRBJ2-7, is NAGVMQNPRHLVRRRGQEARLRCSPMKGHSHVYWYRQLPEEGLKFMVYLQKENIIDESGMPKERFSAEFPKEGPSILRIQQVVRGDSAAYFCASSPWTSNHEQYFGPGTRLTVT.

CDR3: CARGQRQETQYF. CDR3 in DNA: TGTGCTAGGGGACAGCGACAAGAGACCCAGTACTTC. This chain links TRBV30 with TRBJ2-5; 7 bases are shared with TRBD1. Germline-derived CDR1 and CDR2 are GTSNPN and SVGIG (reference sequence). The CDR3 is 12 amino acids.

This rearrangement joins TRBV5-4 to TRBJ2-2, with D tentatively TRBD2 (5 bases). The germline V and J ends were trimmed by 0 bases and 6 bases, with 12 bases remaining between them. CDR1 is SGHNT and CDR2 is YYREEE in the germline V gene (reference sequence). The length of the CDR3 is 15 residues. CDR3: CASSLVAEGAGELFF. CDR3 sequence (DNA): TGTGCCAGCAGCTTGGTGGCAGAGGGAGCCGGGGAGCTGTTTTTT.

V and J are TRBV5-1 and TRBJ2-5; D is perhaps TRBD1 or TRBD2 (5 bases each). CDR1 SGHRS and CDR2 YFSETQ come from the germline V gene. V dropped 3 bases and J dropped 1 base, with 13 bases sitting between them. CDR3 size: 15 residues. The CDR3 nucleotides are TGCGCCAGCAGCTGGATGACGGGGCCCCAAGAGACCCAGTACTTC. It codes for CASSWMTGPQETQYF.

The J gene is TRBJ2-1, the V gene TRBV2, with D possibly being TRBD2 (7 bases). Germline lookup yields CDR1 SNHLY and CDR2 FYNNEI. V was clipped by 8 bases and J by 4 bases, with 18 bases between them. The CDR3 length is 15 residues. This CDR3 reads CASQIRGAGYNEQFF. The DNA for the CDR3 is TGTGCCAGCCAAATCCGGGGGGCAGGGTACAATGAGCAGTTCTTC. The full variable domain, completed using reference TRBV2 and TRBJ2-1, is EPEVTQTPSHQVTQMGQEVILRCVPISNHLYFYWYRQILGQKVEFLVSFYNNEISEKSEIFDDQFSVERPDGSNFTLKIRSTKLEDSAMYFCASQIRGAGYNEQFFGPGTRLTVL.

Here the CDR3 DNA reads TGTGCCAGCAGATCCACCGGGACTAGCGGTCCCTACGAGCAGTACTTC. Translated: CASRSTGTSGPYEQYF. This sequence joins TRBV5-5 and TRBJ2-7, with 11 positions matching TRBD2. With 5 bases clipped from V and 2 bases from J, the junction kept 9 bases outside the gene matches. Germline values: CDR1 SGHKS, CDR2 YYEKEE (reference sequence). The CDR3 is 16 amino acids.

The genes are TRBV2 and TRBJ2-3, with 9 bases that match TRBD2. CDR3 length: 14 residues. V dropped 6 bases and J dropped 8; count of bases not matched to a gene: 9. Germline V gene data show CDR1 as SNHLY and CDR2 as FYNNEI. CDR3 protein: CASRPTGRGGTQYF. DNA for the CDR3: TGTGCCAGCAGACCGACAGGGCGGGGGGGTACGCAGTATTTT.

This clone came up once. The rearrangement links TRBV9 to TRBJ2-3; D remains ambiguous. Trimming removed 0 bases at V and 0 bases at J, with 5 bases between. CDR1 is SGDLS, CDR2 YYNGEE, per germline. The CDR3 totals 14 residues. CDR3: CASSVGDSTDTQYF. In DNA, the CDR3 is TGTGCCAGCAGCGTAGGAGACAGCACAGATACGCAGTATTTT.

This sequence joins TRBV19 and TRBJ2-1; TRBD2 agrees at 9 bases. Germline V lookup: CDR1 LNHDA, CDR2 SQIVND (reference sequence). This CDR3 has 14 amino acids. Unmatched junction bases numbered 9, after V lost 7 bases and J lost 8 bases. The CDR3 loop is CASKELAGVDEQFF. The CDR3 nucleotides are TGTGCCAGTAAGGAGTTAGCGGGAGTGGATGAGCAGTTCTTC.

The gene calls are TRBV4-1 and TRBJ2-1, with D unresolved. Trimming cost V 1 base and J 11 bases, with 9 bases left between them. The CDR3 consists of 12 residues. Per the germline V gene, CDR1 is MGHRA and CDR2 is YSYEKL. CDR3 in amino acids: CASSQVGHKQFF. The DNA for the CDR3 is TGCGCCAGCAGCCAAGTGGGCCATAAGCAGTTCTTC.

This sequence joins TRBV7-6 and TRBJ2-1; 13 nucleotides line up with TRBD2. Germline trimming cut 0 bases from V and 7 bases from J; bases unmatched to any gene: 3. This CDR3 has 16 residues. The V gene's germline CDR1 is SGHVS and CDR2 FNYEAQ. In DNA form, the CDR3 reads TGTGCCAGCAGCTTAGCCCGGACTAGCGGGAGTAATGAGCAGTTCTTC. Its protein is CASSLARTSGSNEQFF.